A single sample gave rise to the 16 T cell receptor beta chains below, sequenced in a study of quantifying T cell responses using KT2 cells. Study background: cDNA was made from DNase-treated RNA using alpha and beta constant primers.

An oligo carrying a UMI was ligated to the cDNA 3' end. An equimolar mix of RC1.1 and RC1.2 primed the beta chain across TRBC1 and TRBC2. TCRdb re-derived calls from the UMI-ligation and nested PCR reads in MiXCR, one entry per CDR3 protein. The repertoire holds about 53,000 distinct CDR3 sequences, with 10% to 15% as singletons. The specimen sequenced was PBMCs spiked with cells of the T cell clone KT2. These receptor sequences come from a human donor.

V and J are TRBV5-1 and TRBJ2-7; 9 bases fit TRBD2. Germline CDR1 SGHRS, CDR2 YFSETQ. With 7 bases clipped from V and 1 base from J, the junction kept 6 bases outside the gene matches. This CDR3 has 14 residues. In DNA form, the CDR3 reads TGCGCCAGCGCTCCGGGACTAGCTTCCTACGAGCAGTACTTC. Translation: CASAPGLASYEQYF.

A few counts support this clonotype. The chain couples TRBV7-2 to TRBJ2-1; weak D call: TRBD2 (5 bases). Between the trimmed V and J ends, which lost 8 bases and 7 bases, there was a span of 18 bases. The CDR3 sequence is 14 residues long. CDR1 SGHTA and CDR2 FQGNSA come from the germline V gene. The CDR3 DNA reads TGTGCCAGCGTTCCGCGGGCCGTCATGAATGAGCAGTTCTTC. Encoded protein: CASVPRAVMNEQFF.

There are a few counts of this clonotype. This rearrangement joins TRBV7-9 to TRBJ2-1, with D unclear. Trimming left V 5 bases short and J 4 bases short, with 18 bases between. CDR1 SEHNR and CDR2 FQNEAQ come from the germline V gene (reference sequence). This CDR3 has 16 amino acids. The CDR3 reads CASSPASERRYNEQFF. The DNA of the CDR3 is TGTGCCAGCAGCCCTGCCTCGGAAAGGCGGTACAATGAGCAGTTCTTC.

The chain recombines TRBV2 with TRBJ1-5; tentatively, D is TRBD1 (5 bases). The V end lost 3 bases, the J end lost 7 bases, and 10 bases lay between the germline ends. Germline lookup yields CDR1 SNHLY and CDR2 FYNNEI. The CDR3 extends over 13 amino acids. The DNA of the CDR3 is TGTGCCAGCAGTGAGGGCAGGGCCCAGCCCCAGCATTTT. This encodes CASSEGRAQPQHF.

The CDR3 loop reads CASSWGQGTDSPLHF. DNA for the CDR3: TGTGCCAGCAGTTGGGGACAGGGTACGGATTCACCCCTCCACTTT. The V gene is TRBV7-8, the J gene TRBJ1-6, with 9 bases fitting TRBD1. Looked up from germline, CDR1 is SGHVS and CDR2 is FQNEAQ. The CDR3 spans 15 residues. V gave up 6 bases and J gave up 8 bases; unmatched junction bases: 8.

This clonotype has only a few counts. This chain connects TRBV6-5 to TRBJ1-2; 7 nucleotides line up with TRBD1. There are 15 residues in the CDR3. With 2 bases clipped from V and 7 bases from J, the junction kept 10 bases outside the gene matches. CDR1 and CDR2 (germline): MNHEY, SVGAGI. This CDR3 is CASSYLLKGAGGYTF. The CDR3 bases are TGTGCCAGCAGTTACCTACTGAAGGGGGCCGGTGGCTACACCTTC.

This clonotype showed up many times. The rearrangement joins TRBV6-2 or TRBV6-3 to TRBJ2-7; 11 positions match TRBD2. CDR1 MNHEY and CDR2 SVGEGT come from the germline V gene. The CDR3 length is 16 residues. V shed 4 bases, J shed 5 bases, and the junction held 10 bases outside the gene matches. The CDR3 DNA reads as TGTGCCAGCAGTTTGCTAGCGGGAGGCGTAGGGGACGAGCAGTACTTC. This gives the protein CASSLLAGGVGDEQYF.

This clonotype was detected many times. The rearrangement links TRBV20-1 to TRBJ2-7; TRBD2 agrees at 10 bases. Germline values: CDR1 DFQATT, CDR2 SNEGSKA (reference sequence). The CDR3 spans 17 residues. The ends lost 0 bases at V and 0 bases at J; junction bases unmatched: 8. The CDR3 DNA reads TGCAGTGCTAGAGATCTCCTAGCGGGGGTAAGCTCCTACGAGCAGTACTTC. Translating it yields CSARDLLAGVSSYEQYF.

CDR3 in DNA: TGTGCCAGTAATAAAGAGGGTGGGACTGAAGCTTTCTTT. Protein: CASNKEGGTEAFF. The rearrangement links TRBV19 to TRBJ1-1; D not resolved. The CDR3 has 13 amino acids. Trimming took 7 bases from V and 5 from J, leaving 14 bases between them. CDR1 and CDR2 (germline): LNHDA, SQIVND (reference sequence).

The chain has TRBV12-3 or TRBV12-4 and TRBJ2-4; 10 bases map to TRBD1. CDR3 size: 16 residues. The J segment lost 7 bases and the V segment lost 2 bases, leaving 8 bases of the junction unmatched. CDR3 nucleotide sequence: TGTGCCAGCAGTTTACTGGGACAGGGGTTTCGGAACATTCAGTACTTC. The encoded protein is CASSLLGQGFRNIQYF.

CDR3 protein: CASSLGPGTGGRAEAFF. CDR3 nucleotide sequence: TGCGCCAGCAGCTTGGGTCCCGGGACAGGGGGCCGGGCTGAAGCTTTCTTT. This chain uses TRBV5-1 with TRBJ1-1, with TRBD1 identical over 12 bases. Trimming took 0 bases from V and 6 from J; bases not matched to a gene: 9. The germline CDR1 and CDR2 sequences are SGHRS and YFSETQ. The CDR3 totals 17 residues.

This clonotype was seen a handful of times. The rearrangement joins TRBV29-1 to TRBJ2-2; TRBD2 matches 13 bases. J lost 5 bases, V lost 7 bases, and 4 bases had no gene match. CDR1 and CDR2 (germline): SQVTM, ANQGSEA. CDR3 length equals 14 residues. The CDR3 reads CSGQTSGRTGELFF. CDR3 DNA: TGCAGCGGGCAGACTAGCGGGAGGACCGGGGAGCTGTTTTTT.

This clonotype came up a few times. V gene TRBV12-3 or TRBV12-4 combines with J gene TRBJ1-4, with D hard to call. CDR3 length: 12 residues. The V end was cut by 4 bases, the J end by 10 bases, with 10 bases between. This chain's CDR3 is CASSSDTGKLFF. CDR3 nucleotide sequence: TGTGCCAGCAGTTCGGATACGGGAAAACTGTTTTTT.

The chain carries TRBV20-1 and TRBJ1-1; no definite D call. Germline lookup yields CDR1 DFQATT and CDR2 SNEGSKA (reference sequence). Trimming cost V 1 base and J 4 bases, with 13 bases left between them. The CDR3 has 14 amino acids. CDR3 nucleotide sequence: TGCAGTGCTAGAGCCGATCTGGCGGGCACTGAAGCTTTCTTT. Translated, it gives CSARADLAGTEAFF.

V and J are TRBV21-1 and TRBJ2-3; TRBD2, as called in the table, went unchecked against the DNA. TRBV21-1 is a pseudogene. CDR3 size: 18 residues. CDR3 region: CASSKEGTSGVRTDTQYF. DNA of the CDR3: TGTGCCAGCAGCAAAGAAGGGACTAGCGGGGTGAGGACAGATACGCAGTATTTT.

V gene TRBV6-6 combines with J gene TRBJ1-2; D unclear. Germline V gives CDR1 MNHNY, CDR2 SVGAGI (reference sequence). The CDR3 totals 13 residues. V lost 1 base and J lost 8, with 11 bases in between. The CDR3 nucleotides are TGTGCCAGCAGTTACTTCGGTCCGGAGGGCTACACCTTC. It specifies CASSYFGPEGYTF.